These 10 T cell receptor beta chains came from one sample sequenced in a study of cytomegalovirus exposure and HLA in healthy donors. PCR amplification relied on 60 Vbeta primers (plus 13 Jbeta primers). Repertoires were generated with immunoSEQ multiplex PCR, while TCRdb's copy carries only in-frame clones and drops some. The sample carries 140,000 to 150,000 clones, approximately 78% recorded once. The sample consisted of PBMCs. Source of these receptors: a woman under 30 in good health and CMV-seropositive.

In DNA form, the CDR3 reads TGCGCCAGCAGCCAAGATCAAAGCGGGGGGCCGACAGAGACCCAGTACTTC. This encodes CASSQDQSGGPTETQYF. V and J are TRBV4-1 and TRBJ2-5; TRBD2 matches at 9 bases. In germline, CDR1 is MGHRA, CDR2 YSYEKL. V dropped 0 bases and J dropped 4; count of bases not matched to a gene: 9. The CDR3 extends over 17 amino acids.

The rearrangement uses TRBV7-2 and TRBJ2-1; D possibly corresponds to TRBD2 (5 bases). CDR1 SGHTA and CDR2 FQGNSA come from the germline V gene. V dropped 7 bases and J dropped 10 bases, with 23 bases sitting between them. The length of the CDR3 is 15 residues. This chain's CDR3 is CASTGGSLQVGEQFF. CDR3 nucleotide sequence: TGTGCCAGCACCGGAGGATCCCTGCAGGTGGGGGAGCAGTTCTTC.

This sequence joins TRBV6-5 and TRBJ1-3; D remains unclear. Trimming stripped 2 bases from V and 0 bases from J, with 11 bases between. Germline assignment: CDR1 MNHEY and CDR2 SVGAGI. The CDR3 consists of 16 residues. The CDR3 sequence is CASSYGQSGSGNTIYF. The CDR3 DNA reads as TGTGCCAGCAGTTACGGGCAGTCCGGCTCTGGAAACACCATATATTTT.

The chain couples TRBV18 to TRBJ2-7; D uncertain. The germline gives CDR1 KGHSH, CDR2 LQKENI. The CDR3 spans 14 residues. The V end lost 4 bases, the J end lost 2 bases, and 12 bases lay between the germline ends. The CDR3 DNA is TGTGCCAGCTCACGTCGCTCAGATACCTACGAGCAGTACTTC. Translating it yields CASSRRSDTYEQYF.

This chain links TRBV30 with TRBJ1-2; D may be TRBD1 (5 bases). Trimming shortened V by 4 bases and J by 4 bases, and 13 bases separated the two germline ends. Looked up from germline, CDR1 is GTSNPN and CDR2 is SVGIG (reference sequence). The CDR3 has 13 amino acids. The CDR3 loop is CAWKHRSPYGYTF. CDR3 coding DNA: TGTGCCTGGAAGCACAGGTCCCCCTATGGCTACACCTTC.

The chain carries TRBV19 and TRBJ1-5; TRBD1 might be the D (5 bases). Trimming shortened V by 5 bases and J by 6 bases, and 20 bases separated the two germline ends. The CDR3 is made up of 16 amino acids. CDR1 is LNHDA, CDR2 SQIVND, per germline (reference sequence). The CDR3 loop reads CASSRPRAGRIQPQHF. DNA for the CDR3: TGTGCCAGTAGTCGGCCCCGGGCAGGGAGGATTCAGCCCCAGCATTTT.

The chain carries TRBV7-2 and TRBJ2-5, with a weak D call TRBD1 (6 bases). The germline V and J ends were trimmed by 2 bases and 4 bases, with 11 bases remaining between them. The CDR3 sequence is 14 residues long. Germline V gene lookup returns CDR1 SGHTA and CDR2 FQGNSA. The CDR3: CASSLTGMRETQYF. CDR3 DNA sequence: TGTGCCAGCAGCTTAACAGGGATGAGAGAGACCCAGTACTTC.

This clone has only one observation. The V gene is TRBV2, the J gene TRBJ2-7; D is undetermined. This CDR3 is built from 12 residues. The germline V and J ends were trimmed by 6 bases and 3 bases, with 9 bases remaining between them. The V gene's germline CDR1 is SNHLY and CDR2 FYNNEI. The CDR3 DNA sequence: TGTGCCAGCAGAGTAGTCAACTACGAGCAGTACTTC. This gives the protein CASRVVNYEQYF.

This clone was recorded a few times. The genes are TRBV6-5 and TRBJ1-4; possible D gene TRBD1, 5 bases. CDR3 size: 12 residues. CDR1 and CDR2 (germline): MNHEY, SVGAGI. V was shortened by 8 bases and J by 8 bases, with 12 bases between the two germline ends. The CDR3 spells CASSRGNEKLFF. CDR3 coding DNA: TGTGCCAGCTCGCGGGGGAACGAAAAACTGTTTTTT.

The CDR3 region is CASSGTGGLAKNIQYF. The CDR3 bases are TGTGCCAGCAGTGGAACGGGGGGTTTGGCCAAAAACATTCAGTACTTC. J is TRBJ2-4 and V is TRBV2; 7 nucleotides agree with TRBD2. The CDR3 extends over 16 amino acids. The ends lost 4 bases at V and 1 base at J; junction bases unmatched: 7. CDR1 and CDR2 from the germline V gene are SNHLY and FYNNEI.